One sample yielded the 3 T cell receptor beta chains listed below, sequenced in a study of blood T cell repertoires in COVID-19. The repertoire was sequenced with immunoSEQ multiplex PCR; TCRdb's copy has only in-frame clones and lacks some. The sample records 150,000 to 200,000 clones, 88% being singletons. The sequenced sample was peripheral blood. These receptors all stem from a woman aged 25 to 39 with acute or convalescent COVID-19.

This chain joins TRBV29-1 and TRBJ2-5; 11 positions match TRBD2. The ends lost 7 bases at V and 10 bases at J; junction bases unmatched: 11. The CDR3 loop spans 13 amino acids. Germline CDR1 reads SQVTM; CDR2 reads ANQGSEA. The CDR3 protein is CSAGGLAGGVQYF. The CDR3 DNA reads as TGCAGCGCCGGTGGTCTAGCGGGAGGCGTCCAGTACTTC.

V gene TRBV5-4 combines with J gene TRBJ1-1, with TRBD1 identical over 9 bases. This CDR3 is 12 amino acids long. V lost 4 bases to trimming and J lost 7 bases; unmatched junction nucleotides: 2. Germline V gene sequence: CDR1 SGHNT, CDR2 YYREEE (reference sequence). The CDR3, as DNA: TGTGCCAGCAGCACGGGACAGGGTGAAGCTTTCTTT. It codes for CASSTGQGEAFF.

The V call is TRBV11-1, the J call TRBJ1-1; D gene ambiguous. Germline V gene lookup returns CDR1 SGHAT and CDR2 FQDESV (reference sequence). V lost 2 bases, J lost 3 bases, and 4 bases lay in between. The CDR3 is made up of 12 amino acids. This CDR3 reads CASSLSYTEAFF. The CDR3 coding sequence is TGTGCCAGCAGCTTAAGCTACACTGAAGCTTTCTTT.